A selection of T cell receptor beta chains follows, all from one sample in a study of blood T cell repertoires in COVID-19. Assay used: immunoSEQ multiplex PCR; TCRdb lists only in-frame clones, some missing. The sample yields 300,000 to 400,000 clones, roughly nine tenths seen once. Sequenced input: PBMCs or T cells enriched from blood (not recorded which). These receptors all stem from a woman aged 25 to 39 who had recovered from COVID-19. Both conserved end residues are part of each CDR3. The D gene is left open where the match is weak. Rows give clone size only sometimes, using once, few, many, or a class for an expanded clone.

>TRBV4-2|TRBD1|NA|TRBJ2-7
CASSQGTGYEQYF
TGTGCCAGCAGCCAAGGGACAGGCTACGAGCAGTACTTC
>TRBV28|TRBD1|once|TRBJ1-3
CASAQGAIGNTIYF
TGTGCCAGCGCCCAGGGGGCGATCGGAAACACCATATATTTT
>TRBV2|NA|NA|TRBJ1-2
CASMDLSRDGYTF
TGTGCCAGTATGGACCTCTCCAGGGATGGCTACACCTTC
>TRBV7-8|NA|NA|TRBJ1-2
CASSLLGGNGYTF
TGTGCCAGCAGCCTCCTGGGGGGGAATGGCTACACCTTC
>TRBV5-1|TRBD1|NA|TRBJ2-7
CASSTGTGSYEQYF
TGCGCCAGCAGTACCGGGACAGGTTCCTACGAGCAGTACTTC
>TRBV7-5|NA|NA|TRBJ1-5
CARSLAGEGTQPQHF
TGTGCCAGAAGCTTAGCGGGGGAGGGGACTCAGCCCCAGCATTTT
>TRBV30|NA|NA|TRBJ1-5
CAWREGYNQPQHF
TGTGCCTGGAGGGAGGGGTACAATCAGCCCCAGCATTTT
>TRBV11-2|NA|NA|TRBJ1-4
CASSGSPGRDREKLFF
TGTGCCAGCAGCGGCAGCCCAGGAAGAGATAGGGAAAAACTGTTTTTT
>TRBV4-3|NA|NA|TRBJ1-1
CASSQESQGNTEAFF
TGCGCCAGCAGCCAAGAATCCCAGGGGAACACTGAAGCTTTCTTT
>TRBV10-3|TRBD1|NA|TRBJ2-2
CAISRDRAAGELFF
TGTGCCATCAGCCGGGACAGGGCGGCCGGGGAGCTGTTTTTT
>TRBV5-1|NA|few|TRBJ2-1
CASSLVGSSYNEQFF
TGCGCCAGCAGCTTGGTTGGGAGCTCCTACAATGAGCAGTTCTTC
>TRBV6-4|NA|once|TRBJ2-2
CASSQQGSAGELFF
TGTGCCAGCAGTCAGCAGGGTTCGGCCGGGGAGCTGTTTTTT
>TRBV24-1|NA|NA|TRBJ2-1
CATSAVNEQFF
TGTGCCACCAGTGCCGTCAATGAGCAGTTCTTC
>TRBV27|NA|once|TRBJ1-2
CASSLSAHYGYTF
TGTGCCAGCAGTTTATCGGCACACTATGGCTACACCTTC
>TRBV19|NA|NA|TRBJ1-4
CASLDSPFEKLFF
TGTGCCTCATTGGACTCTCCTTTTGAAAAACTGTTTTTT
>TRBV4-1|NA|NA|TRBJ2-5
CASSQGEGGGPQETQYF
TGCGCCAGCAGCCAAGGAGAGGGGGGGGGACCCCAAGAGACCCAGTACTTC
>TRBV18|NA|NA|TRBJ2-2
CASSLKEARTGELFF
TGTGCCAGCTCACTAAAGGAGGCGAGAACCGGGGAGCTGTTTTTT
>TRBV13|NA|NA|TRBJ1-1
CASSLGQGAFF
TGTGCCAGCAGCTTGGGGCAGGGGGCTTTCTTT
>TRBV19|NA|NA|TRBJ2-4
CASSIGALGGSSKNIQYF
TGTGCCAGTAGTATAGGTGCATTGGGGGGTTCGTCCAAAAACATTCAGTACTTC
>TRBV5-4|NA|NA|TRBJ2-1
CASSLSRNEQFF
TGTGCCAGCAGCTTGTCCAGAAACGAGCAGTTCTTC
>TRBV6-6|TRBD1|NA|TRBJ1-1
CASSSRQGAFSTEAFF
TGTGCCAGCAGTTCGCGACAGGGGGCTTTTAGCACTGAAGCTTTCTTT
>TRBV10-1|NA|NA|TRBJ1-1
CASSEDGYTEAFF
TGCGCCAGCAGTGAGGACGGGTACACTGAAGCTTTCTTT
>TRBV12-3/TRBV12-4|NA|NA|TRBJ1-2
CASSLPGNHGYTF
TGTGCCAGCAGTTTGCCGGGGAATCATGGCTACACCTTC
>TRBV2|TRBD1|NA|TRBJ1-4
CASSKGGQYNEKLFF
TGTGCCAGCAGCAAAGGGGGACAGTATAATGAAAAACTGTTTTTT
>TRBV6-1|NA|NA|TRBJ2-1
CASSESGSGPQFF
TGTGCCAGCAGTGAAAGCGGGTCGGGGCCTCAGTTCTTC
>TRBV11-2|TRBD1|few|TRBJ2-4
CASSFGTGNPSAAKNIQYF
TGTGCCAGCAGCTTTGGGACAGGCAATCCCTCGGCAGCCAAAAACATTCAGTACTTC
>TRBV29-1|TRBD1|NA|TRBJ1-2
CSVEDREGATYGYTF
TGCAGCGTTGAAGATCGAGAGGGGGCGACCTATGGCTACACCTTC
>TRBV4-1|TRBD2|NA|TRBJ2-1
CASSHESGGNNNEQFF
TGCGCCAGCAGCCATGAGAGCGGGGGCAACAACAATGAGCAGTTCTTC